In its sample, the clone carrying this TCR beta chain was seen once. This sample was included in a study of cytomegalovirus exposure and HLA in healthy donors. PCR amplification relied on 60 Vbeta primers (plus 13 Jbeta primers). The method was immunoSEQ multiplex PCR; TCRdb's version includes in-frame clones alone and lacks a portion of them. The table shows more than 75,000 clones, with more than 70% occurring only once. Trimming took off 3 bases at V and 3 bases at J, with 13 bases between the two ends. CDR3 length: 14 residues. The V gene's germline CDR1 is SGHRS and CDR2 YFSETQ. The sequence was obtained from a woman between 35 and 50 years old in good health and CMV-seronegative. Source material: PBMCs. The rearrangement joins TRBV5-1 to TRBJ2-7; the D gene is possibly TRBD2 (5 bases). The CDR3 region is CASSSLDGGYEQYF. The DNA for the CDR3 is TGCGCCAGCAGCTCCCTGGACGGAGGCTACGAGCAGTACTTC.